The rows below give T cell receptor beta chains drawn from one sample of a study of blood T cell repertoires in COVID-19. The method was immunoSEQ multiplex PCR; TCRdb's version includes in-frame clones alone and lacks a portion of them. The top ten clones hold about 0.91% of a sample with 190,000 or so clones, 70% to 90% of them seen once. The sample consisted of peripheral blood. These receptors all stem from a man aged 60 to 75 with COVID-19, enrolled during active disease. Each CDR3 is given with its conserved first and last residue. D genes are given only for firm matches. Only some rows state a clone size, as once, few, many or a class for expanded clones.

>-|-|TRBJ1-1|14|TRBV7-9
TGTGCCAGCAGCTTCCAGGGAATTTACACTGAAGCTTTCTTT
CASSFQGIYTEAFF
>TRBD1|-|TRBJ2-2|15|TRBV10-3
TGTGCCATCAGTGAGTCGACAGGGCCCACCGGGGAGCTGTTTTTT
CAISESTGPTGELFF
>TRBD1|-|TRBJ1-5|15|TRBV30
TGTGCCTCCTCAAGCCGGGACAGGGTATACCAGCCCCAGCATTTT
CASSSRDRVYQPQHF
>TRBD2|-|TRBJ2-7|16|TRBV4-1
TGCGCCAGCAGCCTCCTCATGACTAGCGGGAGGAACGAGCAGTACTTC
CASSLLMTSGRNEQYF
>TRBD1|-|TRBJ2-7|14|TRBV5-1
TGCGCCAGCAGCTCCGGGACAGGGGTCTACGAGCAGTACTTC
CASSSGTGVYEQYF
>TRBD1|-|TRBJ1-4|15|TRBV28
TGTGCCAGCAGTGACACGACAGGGGGCGATGAAAAACTGTTTTTT
CASSDTTGGDEKLFF
>TRBD2|many|TRBJ2-1|16|TRBV24-1
TGTGCCACCAGTGATTTTGAAGCGGGAGCGGACAATGAGCAGTTCTTC
CATSDFEAGADNEQFF
>-|-|TRBJ1-1|15|TRBV3-1/TRBV3-2
TGTGCCAGCAGCCAAGAGACCACAGGTAGCACTGAAGCTTTCTTT
CASSQETTGSTEAFF
>-|-|TRBJ2-6|16|TRBV23-1
TGCGCCAGCAGTCAATCGGCAGGGGCTGGGGCCAACGTCCTGACTTTC
CASSQSAGAGANVLTF
>TRBD1|-|TRBJ1-6|17|TRBV27
TGTGCCAGCAGTTTCAGGGACAGGGACTCCTATAATTCACCCCTCCACTTT
CASSFRDRDSYNSPLHF
>-|once|TRBJ1-1|13|TRBV14
TGTGCCAGCAGCCAAAGTATGCGAGCTGAAGCTTTCTTT
CASSQSMRAEAFF
>-|-|TRBJ1-1|14|TRBV19
TGTGCCAGTAGTACGGTTTTTGTGAATACTGAAGCTTTCTTT
CASSTVFVNTEAFF
>TRBD1|once|TRBJ2-7|14|TRBV30
TGTGCCTGGAGTGGACAGGGGAGGAGATACGAGCAGTACTTC
CAWSGQGRRYEQYF
>-|-|TRBJ1-5|14|TRBV28
TGTGCCAGCAGTGCTGACGAGGTCAATCAGCCCCAGCATTTT
CASSADEVNQPQHF
>TRBD1|-|TRBJ1-2|16|TRBV4-1
TGCGCCAGCAGCCAAAGCAGGGGACAGGTGTTTTATGGCTACACCTTC
CASSQSRGQVFYGYTF
>-|-|TRBJ1-3|13|TRBV6-6
TGTGCCAGCAGTCGGGACATCGGAAACACCATATATTTT
CASSRDIGNTIYF
>-|-|TRBJ1-1|14|TRBV6-5
TGTGCCAGCAGTTACAGGGGGGGGAACACTGAAGCTTTCTTT
CASSYRGGNTEAFF
>-|few|TRBJ1-2|14|TRBV7-9
TGTGCCAGCAGCCTGGGGCTAGAAGGCTATGGCTACACCTTC
CASSLGLEGYGYTF
>-|-|TRBJ2-3|15|TRBV19
TGTGCCAGTAGGATCCAGGGCGCAGGAACAGATACGCAGTATTTT
CASRIQGAGTDTQYF
>-|few|TRBJ1-1|14|TRBV19
TGTGCCAGTAGCTTAGGGTTAGGGGGCACTGAAGCTTTCTTT
CASSLGLGGTEAFF
>TRBD1|-|TRBJ1-1|12|TRBV29-1
TGCAGCGTTCGACAGGGCGTCGCTGAAGCTTTCTTT
CSVRQGVAEAFF
>TRBD2|once|TRBJ2-2|17|TRBV5-8
TGTGCCAGCAGCCCTCCATTAGCGGGAGTCATCACCGGGGAGCTGTTTTTT
CASSPPLAGVITGELFF
>-|-|TRBJ2-2|13|TRBV30
TGTGCCCGAGATGAGTGGGCCACCGGGGAGCTGTTTTTT
CARDEWATGELFF
>-|-|TRBJ1-1|13|TRBV7-9
TGTGCCAGCAGCCAAGACAGGAACACTGAAGCTTTCTTT
CASSQDRNTEAFF
>-|-|TRBJ1-1|16|TRBV13
TGTGCCAGCAGCCCACCCCGATGGAGGGGAAACACTGAAGCTTTCTTT
CASSPPRWRGNTEAFF
>-|once|TRBJ1-4|13|TRBV6-6
TGTGCCACCTCCGGGGGAGCACGGGAAAAACTGTTTTTT
CATSGGAREKLFF
>TRBD1|-|TRBJ1-5|15|TRBV6-2/TRBV6-3
TGTGCCAGCAGTTCCATGGACAGGGACAATCAGCCCCAGCATTTT
CASSSMDRDNQPQHF
>TRBD1|-|TRBJ2-7|15|TRBV2
TGTGCCAGCAGTGAGAGGGGACAGGCGGTCTACGAGCAGTACTTC
CASSERGQAVYEQYF
>TRBD1|-|TRBJ1-5|17|TRBV4-1
TGCGCCAGCAGCCAGAACCGGGACAGGGTCCCGGGGCAGCCCCAGCATTTT
CASSQNRDRVPGQPQHF
>-|-|TRBJ1-1|13|TRBV7-2
TGTGCCAGCAGCTTATGGGGCAACACTGAAGCTTTCTTT
CASSLWGNTEAFF
>TRBD1|-|TRBJ2-3|16|TRBV2
TGTGCCAGCAGCCGCCGGACAGGGGGCCTGGCAGATACGCAGTATTTT
CASSRRTGGLADTQYF